This T cell receptor beta chain came from a study of T cells in Graves' hyperthyroidism and ophthalmopathy. General study results and limits: Blood shared most expanded thyroid clonotypes above 0.001. Researchers report that a 13 V-J model separated ophthalmopathy from stable hyperthyroidism.

From RNA transcripts, TCR beta CDR3 regions were amplified. The study used the HTBI primer set for a first-round RT-PCR of the TCR CDR3. TCRdb used MiXCR to reprocess the multiplex PCR reads, holding one entry per CDR3 protein. This table has a few hundred thousand distinct CDR3 sequences, 17% appearing once. Clinical symptoms, serum thyroxine, TRAb, thyroid ultrasound and orbital computed tomography established diagnosis. This clonotype was observed a few times. What it recognizes is unknown. Looked up from germline, CDR1 is DFQATT and CDR2 is SNEGSKA (reference sequence). This CDR3 has 11 amino acids.

This chain connects TRBV20-1 to TRBJ2-3; 7 nucleotides agree with TRBD2. Sequenced input: blood. This receptor was identified in a woman aged 50 to 60 with Graves' hyperthyroidism. For the CDR3, the DNA is TGCTCCGCGGGGGACACAGATACGCAGTATTTT. Residues: CSAGDTDTQYF.